Presented here are 30 T cell receptor beta chains from one specimen sequenced in a study of CD8 T cells in ankylosing spondylitis. Via MiXCR, TCRdb re-called the 5' RACE reads, giving one row per CDR3 protein. The sample lists under 850,000 distinct CDR3 sequences; around 20% were seen once. Study outcomes and limitations: The study identified a TCR beta motif of eight highly homologous variants that appeared characteristic of ankylosing spondylitis blood.

For these TCRs, the target antigens are not known. The sequenced sample was blood, either unsorted or a sorted T cell fraction (not recorded which). Source of these receptors: a male donor with ankylosing spondylitis.

This clonotype has a handful of counts. The chain recombines TRBV20-1 with TRBJ2-7; 8 bases agree with TRBD2. With 3 bases clipped from V and 2 bases from J, the junction kept 6 bases outside the gene matches. Germline lookup yields CDR1 DFQATT and CDR2 SNEGSKA (reference sequence). The CDR3 totals 14 residues. CDR3 sequence: CSASAGGSTYEQYF. As DNA, the CDR3 is TGCAGTGCTAGCGCGGGGGGCTCCACCTACGAGCAGTACTTC.

This clonotype has a handful of counts. The chain links TRBV10-3 to TRBJ1-1, with 10 positions matching TRBD1. The V gene end was trimmed by 2 bases and the J gene end by 4 bases; junction bases not matched to a gene: 7. There are 16 residues in the CDR3. Per the germline V gene, CDR1 is ENHRY and CDR2 is SYGVKD. The CDR3: CAISEPRDRGFTEAFF. Written as DNA, the CDR3 is TGTGCCATCAGTGAGCCGCGGGACAGGGGTTTCACTGAAGCTTTCTTT.

The J gene is TRBJ2-2, the V gene TRBV24-1; 11 bases map to TRBD1. The CDR3 is 19 residues long. The germline gives CDR1 KGHDR, CDR2 SFDVKD. Trimming took 4 bases from V and 7 from J; bases not matched to a gene: 16. This chain's CDR3 is CATSDPGQGAPGSVGELFF. The CDR3 DNA reads TGTGCCACCAGTGACCCTGGACAGGGGGCGCCGGGGAGCGTCGGGGAGCTGTTTTTT.

This clonotype has just a few counts. V usage is TRBV30 and J usage is TRBJ2-7; no reliable D call. The CDR3 runs to 15 residues. Germline CDR1 reads GTSNPN; CDR2 reads SVGIG (reference sequence). V was shortened by 0 bases and J by 0 bases, with 12 bases between the two germline ends. The CDR3 region has the DNA TGTGCCTGGAGTGTTCCTCTTTCTGCCTCCTACGAGCAGTACTTC. Its protein is CAWSVPLSASYEQYF.

This clonotype was seen a few times. The chain joins TRBV28 to TRBJ2-3; 7 bases agree with TRBD2. CDR3 length: 14 amino acids. V lost 10 bases and J lost 0; bases outside the gene matches: 7. CDR1 MDHEN and CDR2 SYDVKM come from the germline V gene. The CDR3, as DNA: TGTGCCATCCCTCCTAGCGGAAGCACAGATACGCAGTATTTT. Translating it yields CAIPPSGSTDTQYF.

V and J are TRBV20-1 and TRBJ2-7; tentatively, D is TRBD1 (6 bases). The V gene lost 2 bases and the J gene lost 0 bases, with 17 bases spanning the gap. Germline CDR1 is DFQATT and CDR2 is SNEGSKA (reference sequence). CDR3 length: 16 residues. The CDR3 DNA reads TGCAGTGCTAGATCACATTGGACGGACAGCTCCTACGAGCAGTACTTC. This sequence encodes CSARSHWTDSSYEQYF.

The gene calls are TRBV15 and TRBJ2-4; D remains ambiguous. The CDR3 covers 16 residues. The germline V gene encodes CDR1 LNHNV and CDR2 YYDKDF (reference sequence). V was clipped by 2 bases and J by 0 bases, with 11 bases between them. The CDR3 loop is CATSRRSGVAKNIQYF. In DNA form, the CDR3 reads TGTGCCACCAGCAGACGATCAGGTGTAGCCAAAAACATTCAGTACTTC. Full variable domain (rest looked up from reference TRBV15 and TRBJ2-4): DAMVIQNPRYQVTQFGKPVTLSCSQTLNHNVMYWYQQKSSQAPKLLFHYYDKDFNNEADTPDNFQSRRPNTSFCFLDIRSPGLGDTAMYLCATSRRSGVAKNIQYFGAGTRLSVL.

This clonotype was picked up a small number of times. Because the CDR3 is missing its conserved closing phenylalanine or tryptophan, this is likely a read error. The rearrangement links TRBV27 to TRBJ2-1; D is possibly TRBD2 (6 bases). This CDR3 has 13 residues. Germline V gene data show CDR1 as MNHEY and CDR2 as SMNVEV (reference sequence). V lost 5 bases and J 4 bases, leaving 9 bases between the germline ends. This CDR3 is CASSPDYYNEQFS. CDR3 coding DNA: TGTGCCAGCAGTCCGGACTATTACAATGAGCAGTTCTCC.

This clonotype occurred once. The chain has TRBV9 and TRBJ1-6; TRBD1 aligns across 7 bases. Per germline, CDR1 SGDLS and CDR2 YYNGEE. The junction had 3 bases not matched to a gene; V was cut back by 1 base and J by 2 bases. The CDR3 contains 16 residues. The CDR3 nucleotides read TGTGCCAGCAGCGTAACAGGGGTTACCTATAATTCACCCCTCCACTTT. As protein: CASSVTGVTYNSPLHF.

The J gene is TRBJ2-5, the V gene TRBV7-7; TRBD1 aligns across 10 bases. The J segment lost 4 bases and the V segment lost 5 bases, leaving 10 bases of the junction unmatched. Germline CDR1 reads SSHAT; CDR2 reads FNYEAQ (reference sequence). This CDR3 has 16 residues. The CDR3 bases are TGTGCCAGCAGCAAACGATCCGGGACAGGGGCAGAGACCCAGTACTTC. It specifies CASSKRSGTGAETQYF.

The V call is TRBV7-2, the J call TRBJ2-7; perhaps TRBD2 as D (6 bases). V was shortened by 1 base and J by 2 bases, with 12 bases between the two germline ends. Germline values: CDR1 SGHTA, CDR2 FQGNSA. This CDR3 contains 15 residues. The CDR3 here is CASSLGGVFTYEQYF. Written as DNA, the CDR3 is TGTGCCAGCAGCTTAGGGGGGGTTTTTACCTACGAGCAGTACTTC.

This chain links TRBV3-1 with TRBJ2-7; D unclear. Trimming cost V 3 bases and J 3 bases, with 6 bases left between them. The CDR3 spans 12 residues. Germline CDR1 is LGHDT and CDR2 is YNNKEL (reference sequence). The CDR3 is CASSQLDYEQYF. The CDR3, as DNA: TGTGCCAGCAGCCAGCTAGACTACGAGCAGTACTTC.

This clonotype has more than one count but fewer than ten. The chain employs TRBV12-3 or TRBV12-4 and TRBJ2-2, with a tentative D call TRBD2 (6 bases). Trimming took 3 bases from V and 6 from J, leaving 14 bases between them. The CDR3 totals 15 residues. CDR3 nucleotides: TGTGCCAGCAGTTTGGGCGCGGGGTTAGCCGGGGAGCTGTTTTTT. Translated: CASSLGAGLAGELFF.

This clonotype has at least ten counts. The chain couples TRBV5-1 to TRBJ2-5; TRBD2 matches at 9 bases. This CDR3 contains 14 residues. The trim removed 4 bases at V and 2 bases at J, leaving 3 bases unmatched. Germline CDR1 reads SGHRS; CDR2 reads YFSETQ. The CDR3: CASSVSGSQETQYF. CDR3 nucleotide sequence: TGCGCCAGCAGCGTTAGCGGGAGTCAAGAGACCCAGTACTTC.

The rearrangement links TRBV2 to TRBJ2-7, with D perhaps matching TRBD1 (6 bases). From germline, CDR1 is SNHLY and CDR2 FYNNEI. V gave up 3 bases and J gave up 0 bases, with 9 bases separating them. The CDR3 is 14 residues long. The CDR3 DNA follows: TGTGCCAGCAGTGACGGGGACACCTCCTACGAGCAGTACTTC. It translates to CASSDGDTSYEQYF. Looking up the rest from reference TRBV2 and TRBJ2-7 gives the full variable domain: EPEVTQTPSHQVTQMGQEVILRCVPISNHLYFYWYRQILGQKVEFLVSFYNNEISEKSEIFDDQFSVERPDGSNFTLKIRSTKLEDSAMYFCASSDGDTSYEQYFGPGTRLTVT.

This clonotype was recorded a few times. CDR3 protein: CASSRARYEQYF. In DNA, the CDR3 is TGTGCCAGCAGTAGGGCTCGGTACGAGCAGTACTTC. V gene TRBV6-1 combines with J gene TRBJ2-7; no clear D gene. CDR3 length equals 12 residues. V lost 5 bases and J lost 4, with 9 bases in between. From germline, CDR1 is MNHNS and CDR2 SASEGT.

CDR3 sequence: CASSENRVGQPQHF. CDR3 in DNA: TGTGCCAGCAGCGAAAACAGGGTGGGTCAGCCCCAGCATTTT. The chain links TRBV7-2 to TRBJ1-5; a possible D gene is TRBD1 (6 bases). V lost 5 bases and J lost 6, with 14 bases in between. The germline V gene encodes CDR1 SGHTA and CDR2 FQGNSA. The CDR3 covers 14 residues.

The chain has TRBV29-1 and TRBJ1-1; D is unclear. The CDR3 is 14 amino acids. Per the germline V gene, CDR1 is SQVTM and CDR2 is ANQGSEA. V lost 7 bases, J lost 1 base, and 16 bases lay in between. CDR3 sequence (DNA): TGCAGCGCTAAGACTTTAGACGGGAACACTGAAGCTTTCTTT. This encodes CSAKTLDGNTEAFF.

J is TRBJ2-3 and V is TRBV5-6, with 11 bases matching TRBD2. The CDR3 runs to 16 residues. The trim removed 2 bases at V and 6 bases at J, leaving 8 bases unmatched. Germline CDR1 and CDR2: SGHDT and YYEEEE. CDR3 sequence reads: CASSFTTSGGWDTQYF. The DNA for the CDR3 is TGTGCCAGCAGCTTCACAACTAGCGGGGGATGGGATACGCAGTATTTT.

This rearrangement joins TRBV7-9 to TRBJ2-3; D is ambiguous. CDR3 length: 16 residues. In germline, CDR1 is SEHNR, CDR2 FQNEAQ (reference sequence). Between the trimmed V and J ends, which lost 3 bases and 2 bases, there was a span of 15 bases. CDR3: CASSFISGPLTDTQYF. DNA of the CDR3: TGTGCCAGCAGCTTTATTTCTGGACCGCTCACAGATACGCAGTATTTT. The variable domain in full, with the rest retrieved from reference TRBV7-9 and TRBJ2-3, is DTGVSQNPRHKITKRGQNVTFRCDPISEHNRLYWYRQTLGQGPEFLTYFQNEAQLEKSRLLSDRFSAERPKGSFSTLEIQRTEQGDSAMYLCASSFISGPLTDTQYFGPGTRLTVL.

This clonotype was seen a few times. Its ends do not fully match the called genes, so a read error is possible. J is TRBJ2-1 and V is TRBV28; TRBD2 matches at 14 bases. The CDR3 has 17 residues. CDR1 is MDHEN, CDR2 SYDVKM, per germline. The DNA of the CDR3 is TGTGCCAGCGGTTTGTCCGGGACTAGCGGGAGAGTCAATGAGCAGTTCTTC. Its protein product is CASGLSGTSGRVNEQFF.

This clonotype was observed a handful of times. CDR3 sequence: CASSQPRLPQTQYF. The CDR3 DNA is TGCGCCAGCAGCCAACCCCGTCTTCCTCAGACGCAGTATTTT. The J gene is TRBJ2-3, the V gene TRBV4-1; D is uncertain. The germline V gene has CDR1 MGHRA and CDR2 YSYEKL. The CDR3 contains 14 residues. Trimming took off 2 bases at V and 9 bases at J, with 15 bases between the two ends.

This rearrangement joins TRBV12-3 or TRBV12-4 to TRBJ1-6; D might be TRBD1 (5 bases). V gave up 6 bases and J gave up 5 bases, with 14 bases separating them. This CDR3 comprises 15 residues. CDR3 bases: TGTGCCAGCAGGCTGGGGACCGCCGATAATTCACCCCTCCACTTT. It codes for CASRLGTADNSPLHF.

The rearrangement joins TRBV5-1 to TRBJ2-3, with D perhaps matching TRBD1 (5 bases). The V end lost 6 bases, the J end lost 0 bases, and 17 bases lay between the germline ends. The CDR3 has 16 residues. Germline V CDR1 and CDR2: SGHRS, YFSETQ. The chain's CDR3 is CASTSWGSSSTDTQYF. The CDR3 nucleotides read TGCGCCAGCACCTCGTGGGGCTCTTCTAGCACAGATACGCAGTATTTT.

The rearrangement joins TRBV7-2 to TRBJ1-1, with D perhaps TRBD1 (6 bases). The CDR3 has 14 residues. V was cut by 5 bases and J by 3 bases, with 13 bases left in between. Germline lookup yields CDR1 SGHTA and CDR2 FQGNSA. CDR3 sequence: CASSGWGAYTEAFF. The CDR3, as DNA: TGTGCCAGCAGCGGGTGGGGGGCCTACACTGAAGCTTTCTTT.

This clonotype was found a few times. This rearrangement joins TRBV12-3 or TRBV12-4 to TRBJ2-1, with D unclear. The CDR3 consists of 16 residues. V was pared by 6 bases and J by 0 bases, with 15 bases between. The CDR3 is CASRPSRGYSYNEQFF. CDR3 DNA: TGTGCCAGCAGACCAAGTCGTGGCTACTCCTACAATGAGCAGTTCTTC.

V usage is TRBV7-9 and J usage is TRBJ2-1; no reliable D call. The CDR3 is made up of 16 amino acids. Trimming took off 1 base at V and 3 bases at J, with 13 bases between the two ends. Per the germline V gene, CDR1 is SEHNR and CDR2 is FQNEAQ (reference sequence). CDR3 residues: CASSLVILTDYNEQFF. The CDR3, as DNA: TGTGCCAGCAGCTTAGTCATTTTAACAGACTACAATGAGCAGTTCTTC.

This clonotype was seen more than once but under ten times. The chain combines TRBV4-1 with TRBJ1-4, with D unresolved. Deletions cut 2 bases from V and 7 bases from J, with 8 bases between. The CDR3 covers 13 residues. Germline lookup yields CDR1 MGHRA and CDR2 YSYEKL. The CDR3, as DNA: TGCGCCAGCAGCCAACTCCCGGGTGAAAAACTGTTTTTT. Translated, it gives CASSQLPGEKLFF.

This clonotype was seen ten or more times. The V gene is TRBV29-1, the J gene TRBJ2-3; 10 bases line up with TRBD2. This CDR3 is built from 19 residues. The trim removed 1 base at V and 3 bases at J, leaving 16 bases unmatched. The germline V gene encodes CDR1 SQVTM and CDR2 ANQGSEA. CDR3 residues: CSVEGRGLASGYGTDTQYF. CDR3 bases: TGCAGCGTTGAAGGGAGGGGACTAGCGTCTGGCTACGGGACAGATACGCAGTATTTT.

In this sample, this clonotype turned up a few times. The rearrangement uses TRBV9 and TRBJ2-6; D is unresolved. The length of the CDR3 is 15 residues. From germline, CDR1 is SGDLS and CDR2 YYNGEE. The V end was cut by 0 bases, the J end by 0 bases, with 4 bases between. The CDR3 sequence is CASSVVSSGANVLTF. Written as DNA, the CDR3 is TGTGCCAGCAGCGTAGTTAGCTCTGGGGCCAACGTCCTGACTTTC.